The rows below give T cell receptor beta chains drawn from one sample of a study of shared clonotypes between healthy human individuals. Profiled with immunoSEQ multiplex PCR; TCRdb holds only in-frame clones, not every one. The sample has approximately 1.4 million clones; 95% to 99% are singletons. The specimen sequenced was naive CD4+ T cells sorted from blood. These receptors were taken from a man aged 25-45 years in good health. CDR3s include the opening cysteine and the closing phenylalanine or tryptophan. The D gene is left open where the match is weak. Some rows have no size entry. The others give once, few or many, or a class for an expanded clone.

abundance: NA; j_gene: TRBJ2-1; d_gene: TRBD2; v_gene: TRBV9; CDR3nt: TGTGCCAGCAGCGTAGCCCCGGTGCTAGCGGGTGGGAGCTCCTACAATGAGCAGTTCTTC; CDR3aa: CASSVAPVLAGGSSYNEQFF
abundance: NA; j_gene: TRBJ2-7; d_gene: TRBD1; v_gene: TRBV28; CDR3nt: TGTGCCAGCAGCCGCCCTGGGACAGAAACCCGCTGGGAGCAGTACTTC; CDR3aa: CASSRPGTETRWEQYF
abundance: few; j_gene: TRBJ1-5; d_gene: NA; v_gene: TRBV4-1; CDR3nt: TGCGCCAGCAGCCAAGATCCCAGACAGCCCCAGCATTTT; CDR3aa: CASSQDPRQPQHF
abundance: NA; j_gene: TRBJ1-4; d_gene: NA; v_gene: TRBV6-1; CDR3nt: TGTGCCAGCCGAAGGGTAGCGAATGAAAAACTGTTTTTT; CDR3aa: CASRRVANEKLFF
abundance: NA; j_gene: TRBJ2-1; d_gene: NA; v_gene: TRBV9; CDR3nt: TGTGCCAGCAGCGTAACTTGGGGGGAGGATGAGCAGTTCTTC; CDR3aa: CASSVTWGEDEQFF
abundance: NA; j_gene: TRBJ2-3; d_gene: NA; v_gene: TRBV20-1; CDR3nt: TGCAGTGCCTACACAGATACGCAGTATTTT; CDR3aa: CSAYTDTQYF
abundance: NA; j_gene: TRBJ2-7; d_gene: TRBD2; v_gene: TRBV27; CDR3nt: TGTGCCAGCAGGCGGGTAGCGGGGAACTACGAGCAGTACTTC; CDR3aa: CASRRVAGNYEQYF
abundance: NA; j_gene: TRBJ2-3; d_gene: NA; v_gene: TRBV5-5; CDR3nt: TGTGCCAGCAGCGTCAACGGGCCAGATACGCAGTATTTT; CDR3aa: CASSVNGPDTQYF
abundance: NA; j_gene: TRBJ1-1; d_gene: NA; v_gene: TRBV6-1; CDR3nt: TGTGCCAGCAGTGTAGATGGGGGAACTGAAGCTTTCTTT; CDR3aa: CASSVDGGTEAFF
abundance: NA; j_gene: TRBJ2-7; d_gene: NA; v_gene: TRBV18; CDR3nt: TGTGCCAGCTCATCCTCAGGGGTTTCCTACGAGCAGTACTTC; CDR3aa: CASSSSGVSYEQYF
abundance: NA; j_gene: TRBJ2-1; d_gene: TRBD2; v_gene: TRBV6-1; CDR3nt: TGTGCCAGCCGTGCCTCTAGCGGGATGGGTTACAATGAGCAGTTCTTC; CDR3aa: CASRASSGMGYNEQFF
abundance: NA; j_gene: TRBJ2-7; d_gene: NA; v_gene: TRBV7-9; CDR3nt: TGTGCCAGCAGCTTGGGACACCGCTCCTACGAGCAGTACTTC; CDR3aa: CASSLGHRSYEQYF
abundance: NA; j_gene: TRBJ2-7; d_gene: NA; v_gene: TRBV10-3; CDR3nt: TGTGCCATCAATGAGTCGAAGACAGTTACCTACGAGCAGTACTTC; CDR3aa: CAINESKTVTYEQYF
abundance: NA; j_gene: TRBJ2-7; d_gene: TRBD2; v_gene: TRBV2; CDR3nt: TGTGCCAGCTATAACCGCGGGAGTTTGGGCCGTTACGAGCAGTACTTC; CDR3aa: CASYNRGSLGRYEQYF
abundance: NA; j_gene: TRBJ2-3; d_gene: TRBD2; v_gene: TRBV7-3; CDR3nt: TGTGCCAGCAGCTTAACAGGGTCTAGCGGGTACGCAGATACGCAGTATTTT; CDR3aa: CASSLTGSSGYADTQYF
abundance: once; j_gene: TRBJ1-5; d_gene: NA; v_gene: TRBV6-1; CDR3nt: TGTGCCAGCAGTGAAGAAGCGGCCAGCAATCAGCCCCAGCATTTT; CDR3aa: CASSEEAASNQPQHF
abundance: NA; j_gene: TRBJ2-1; d_gene: TRBD2; v_gene: TRBV30; CDR3nt: TGTGCCTGGAGTGTACGTCTGCGGCTAGCGGGAGGCAATGAGCAGTTCTTC; CDR3aa: CAWSVRLRLAGGNEQFF
abundance: NA; j_gene: TRBJ2-1; d_gene: NA; v_gene: TRBV7-2; CDR3nt: TGTGCCAGCAGCTTGGGAGTTGAGCAGTTCTTC; CDR3aa: CASSLGVEQFF
abundance: NA; j_gene: TRBJ2-3; d_gene: NA; v_gene: TRBV27; CDR3nt: TGTGCCAGCAGACGGGAGATGTTGGATACGCAGTATTTT; CDR3aa: CASRREMLDTQYF
abundance: NA; j_gene: TRBJ2-1; d_gene: TRBD2; v_gene: TRBV10-3; CDR3nt: TGTGCCATCAGCGTAGCGGGAGGACCGAACAATGAGCAGTTCTTC; CDR3aa: CAISVAGGPNNEQFF
abundance: NA; j_gene: TRBJ2-1; d_gene: TRBD2; v_gene: TRBV7-3; CDR3nt: TGTGCCAGCAGCACGGGACTAGGCGACAATGAGCAGTTCTTC; CDR3aa: CASSTGLGDNEQFF
abundance: NA; j_gene: TRBJ2-3; d_gene: NA; v_gene: TRBV18; CDR3nt: TGTGCCAGCTCACCACTGGCAGGAGGCACAGATACGCAGTATTTT; CDR3aa: CASSPLAGGTDTQYF
abundance: NA; j_gene: TRBJ2-5; d_gene: TRBD1; v_gene: TRBV7-9; CDR3nt: TGTGCCAGCAGCCCAACCCATCAGGGGGACCAAGAGACCCAGTACTTC; CDR3aa: CASSPTHQGDQETQYF
abundance: few; j_gene: TRBJ1-5; d_gene: NA; v_gene: TRBV28; CDR3nt: TGTGCCACAGAAGGGCGTTCCAATCAGCCCCAGCATTTT; CDR3aa: CATEGRSNQPQHF
abundance: NA; j_gene: TRBJ2-1; d_gene: NA; v_gene: TRBV4-1; CDR3nt: TGCGCCAGCAGCCATACTACTAGCCCCTTTTACAATGAGCAGTTCTTC; CDR3aa: CASSHTTSPFYNEQFF
abundance: NA; j_gene: TRBJ2-1; d_gene: TRBD2; v_gene: TRBV19; CDR3nt: TGTGCCAGTACGTCACTAGCGGGTCTGGGTGAGCAGTTCTTC; CDR3aa: CASTSLAGLGEQFF
abundance: NA; j_gene: TRBJ2-3; d_gene: NA; v_gene: TRBV5-4; CDR3nt: TGTGCCAGCAGCCTTGGAGTTCCGGGTAGCACAGATACGCAGTATTTT; CDR3aa: CASSLGVPGSTDTQYF
abundance: NA; j_gene: TRBJ2-7; d_gene: NA; v_gene: TRBV5-5; CDR3nt: TGTGCCAGCAGCTTCCTACGGGACGAGCAGTACTTC; CDR3aa: CASSFLRDEQYF